The entry below gives a single T cell receptor (beta chain) sequence along with its context. Its antigen is unidentified. CD45RO-negative cells were positively selected for CCR7, leaving out terminally differentiated effector memory CD45RA+ cells. This CDR3 has 16 residues. After removal of 6 bases from V and 5 bases from J, the junction contained 14 bases not matched to a gene. Per the germline V gene, CDR1 is SNHLY and CDR2 is FYNNEI. Several immunoSEQ plates received, in even portions, the genomic DNA of each subset. Repertoires were generated with immunoSEQ multiplex PCR, while TCRdb's copy carries only in-frame clones and drops some. Among nearly 2 million clones, 85% to 95% were seen once, and the ten largest hold around 1.2%. This sample stems from a study of shared clonotypes between healthy human individuals. The study's findings and limits: Non-shared clonotypes were found to have lower generation probabilities than the clonotypes that were shared by all four of the sorted-subset donors.

The sequence was obtained from a man between 18 and 29 years old in good health. The sequencing sample was made of naive CD8+ T cells sorted from blood. The V call is TRBV2, the J call TRBJ2-5; 8 nucleotides align to TRBD2. The CDR3 protein is CASRSGAGVPKETQYF. The CDR3 coding sequence is TGTGCCAGCAGATCCGGAGCGGGAGTCCCCAAGGAGACCCAGTACTTC.